One sample yielded the 23 T cell receptor beta chains listed below, sequenced in a study of blood T cell dynamics during melanoma immunotherapy. The method was immunoSEQ multiplex PCR; TCRdb's version includes in-frame clones alone and lacks a portion of them. The data contain 1,200 to 1,500 clones, almost 90% of them singletons. Time point meaning: pre-treatment baseline. Sequencing used effector memory CD8+ T cells from blood, obtained from a patient treated with checkpoint blockade. The receptors shown here come from a human donor with melanoma.

This clone was picked up one time. The V call is TRBV7-9, the J call TRBJ2-3, with D perhaps matching TRBD2 (5 bases). There are 14 residues in the CDR3. Trimming removed 5 bases at V and 0 bases at J, with 9 bases between. From germline, CDR1 is SEHNR and CDR2 FQNEAQ (reference sequence). CDR3 DNA sequence: TGTGCCAGCAGCCCCGGGGAGAGCACAGATACGCAGTATTTT. It translates to CASSPGESTDTQYF.

This clone showed up just a few times. This chain joins TRBV14 and TRBJ2-7; D may be TRBD1 (5 bases). From germline, CDR1 is SGHDN and CDR2 FVKESK. The germline V and J ends were trimmed by 0 bases and 0 bases, with 12 bases remaining between them. CDR3 length: 16 residues. CDR3 region: CASSQDEQESSYEQYF. CDR3 DNA sequence: TGTGCCAGCAGCCAAGATGAACAGGAGAGCTCCTACGAGCAGTACTTC.

This chain links TRBV6-6 with TRBJ2-7; D gene uncertain. V lost 5 bases and J lost 6, with 14 bases in between. Germline CDR1 reads MNHNY; CDR2 reads SVGAGI (reference sequence). The CDR3 has 13 residues. CDR3 amino acids: CASSPFSLLEQYF. DNA of the CDR3: TGTGCCAGCAGTCCCTTCTCACTCCTCGAGCAGTACTTC.

CDR3 in amino acids: CASSTLADPYEQYF. Written as DNA, the CDR3 is TGTGCCAGTAGTACCTTAGCGGATCCCTACGAGCAGTACTTC. This chain uses TRBV19 with TRBJ2-7, with D tentatively TRBD2 (6 bases). CDR1 and CDR2 from the germline V gene are LNHDA and SQIVND (reference sequence). The V gene lost 4 bases and the J gene lost 2 bases, with 12 bases spanning the gap. This CDR3 is built from 14 residues.

The rearrangement uses TRBV7-6 and TRBJ2-3; a weak D match, TRBD2 (6 bases). Germline V gene lookup returns CDR1 SGHVS and CDR2 FNYEAQ. The CDR3 length is 15 residues. Trimming stripped 5 bases from V and 0 bases from J, with 12 bases between. The CDR3 spells CASSTGVGSTDTQYF. The CDR3 coding sequence is TGTGCCAGCAGCACGGGGGTAGGGAGCACAGATACGCAGTATTTT.

The chain has TRBV5-1 and TRBJ2-3; 14 nucleotides agree with TRBD2. In germline, CDR1 is SGHRS, CDR2 YFSETQ. The CDR3 totals 17 residues. The junction had 9 bases not matched to a gene; V was cut back by 4 bases and J by 5 bases. The CDR3 bases are TGCGCCAGCAGCCCGGGACTAGCGGGGGCCCGCATAGATACGCAGTATTTT. This translates into CASSPGLAGARIDTQYF. The complete variable domain, with remaining parts taken from reference TRBV5-1 and TRBJ2-3, reads KAGVTQTPRYLIKTRGQQVTLSCSPISGHRSVSWYQQTPGQGLQFLFEYFSETQRNKGNFPGRFSGRQFSNSRSEMNVSTLELGDSALYLCASSPGLAGARIDTQYFGPGTRLTVL.

This chain connects TRBV7-9 to TRBJ2-5; no reliable D call. Germline loops: CDR1 SEHNR, CDR2 FQNEAQ (reference sequence). The CDR3 spans 14 residues. Trimming shortened V by 1 base and J by 1 base, and 7 bases separated the two germline ends. The CDR3 loop reads CASSLGAVQETQYF. As DNA, the CDR3 is TGTGCCAGCAGCTTAGGGGCAGTCCAAGAGACCCAGTACTTC.

The rearrangement links TRBV18 to TRBJ1-5; 8 bases line up with TRBD1. The CDR3 length is 15 residues. In germline, CDR1 is KGHSH, CDR2 LQKENI. Losses at the gene ends were 0 bases for V and 8 bases for J; bases not matched to a gene: 6. In nucleotides, the CDR3 is TGTGCCAGCTCACCACCTACAGGGGGTGCGGAGCCCCAGCATTTT. It is translated as CASSPPTGGAEPQHF.

The V call is TRBV9, the J call TRBJ1-4; no definite D call. The CDR3 has 12 residues. V was clipped by 7 bases and J by 0 bases, with 4 bases between them. CDR1 and CDR2 (germline): SGDLS, YYNGEE. The CDR3 DNA follows: TGTGCCAGCGGGACAACTAATGAAAAACTGTTTTTT. Protein: CASGTTNEKLFF.

V usage is TRBV9 and J usage is TRBJ1-4; D ambiguous. Trimming pared 3 bases from V and 0 bases from J, leaving 9 bases between. Germline V gene lookup returns CDR1 SGDLS and CDR2 YYNGEE. The CDR3 consists of 15 residues. As DNA, the CDR3 is TGTGCCAGCAGCGCAAACAGCGCAACTAATGAAAAACTGTTTTTT. It codes for CASSANSATNEKLFF.

V usage is TRBV4-1 and J usage is TRBJ2-5; D perhaps matches TRBD1 (6 bases). This CDR3 region has 16 residues. From germline, CDR1 is MGHRA and CDR2 YSYEKL. The ends were cut back, 0 bases at V and 5 bases at J, with 16 bases in the middle. This CDR3 reads CASSQDSGGFPETQYF. CDR3 coding DNA: TGCGCCAGCAGCCAAGATAGTGGGGGCTTCCCGGAGACCCAGTACTTC.

V gene TRBV7-2 combines with J gene TRBJ2-4, with 11 bases aligning to TRBD1. Germline CDR1 is SGHTA and CDR2 is FQGNSA. The CDR3 spans 16 residues. J lost 6 bases, V lost 2 bases, and 6 bases had no gene match. The DNA of the CDR3 is TGTGCCAGCAGCTTATTTGCGGGACAGGGGGGAAACATTCAGTACTTC. It yields the protein CASSLFAGQGGNIQYF.

The CDR3 spells CASSRLAGVGSEKLFF. As DNA, the CDR3 is TGCGCCAGCAGCCGACTAGCGGGGGTAGGAAGTGAAAAACTGTTTTTT. V is TRBV4-1 and J is TRBJ1-4; D perhaps matches TRBD1 (5 bases). Germline assignment: CDR1 MGHRA and CDR2 YSYEKL. V was pared by 4 bases and J by 7 bases, with 19 bases between. This CDR3 has 16 amino acids.

This clone appeared a single time. This chain joins TRBV11-1 and TRBJ2-3, with no clear D. The CDR3 consists of 14 residues. The V and J ends lost 1 base and 0 bases respectively, with 5 bases between them. From germline, CDR1 is SGHAT and CDR2 FQDESV (reference sequence). The DNA of the CDR3 is TGTGCCAGCAGCTTAGATTGGAGCACAGATACGCAGTATTTT. Its protein product is CASSLDWSTDTQYF. Full variable domain (remainder filled in from reference TRBV11-1 and TRBJ2-3): EAEVAQSPRYKITEKSQAVAFWCDPISGHATLYWYRQILGQGPELLVQFQDESVVDDSQLPKDRFSAERLKGVDSTLKIQPAELGDSAMYLCASSLDWSTDTQYFGPGTRLTVL.

The gene calls are TRBV4-1 and TRBJ1-2, with TRBD1 as a possible D gene (6 bases). The CDR3 has 15 residues. V lost 5 bases, J lost 2 bases, and 15 bases lay in between. From germline, CDR1 is MGHRA and CDR2 YSYEKL. CDR3 in amino acids: CASSILGGSNYGYTF. The CDR3 nucleotides are TGCGCCAGCAGCATATTAGGGGGTTCGAACTATGGCTACACCTTC.

This sequence joins TRBV1 and TRBJ1-1. TRBV1 is noted as a pseudogene. This CDR3 spans 15 amino acids. The CDR3 DNA sequence: TGCACCAGCAGCCAAGGACGGGTGAGGTGCACTGAAGCTTTCTTT. Protein: CTSSQGRVRCTEAFF.

The genes are TRBV5-1 and TRBJ2-7; TRBD1 matches 8 bases. CDR1 and CDR2 from the germline V gene are SGHRS and YFSETQ. Trimming cost V 4 bases and J 2 bases; bases outside gene matches: 2. The CDR3 spans 13 residues. The CDR3 DNA follows: TGCGCCAGCAGCCCAGGGGGCCCCTACGAGCAGTACTTC. This gives the protein CASSPGGPYEQYF.

The V call is TRBV2, the J call TRBJ2-7, with D tentatively TRBD2 (6 bases). CDR1 and CDR2 from the germline V gene are SNHLY and FYNNEI. V gave up 0 bases and J gave up 8 bases, with 14 bases separating them. The CDR3 covers 14 residues. Written as DNA, the CDR3 is TGTGCCAGCAGTGAAGCGGGGGACTGGGGGAAGCAGTACTTC. The encoded protein is CASSEAGDWGKQYF.

The chain is built from TRBV7-9 and TRBJ1-1; TRBD1 matches 10 bases. Germline V CDR1 and CDR2: SEHNR, FQNEAQ (reference sequence). The CDR3 extends over 17 amino acids. V shed 5 bases and J 1 base; nucleotides not matched to a gene: 10. Here the CDR3 reads CASSPSGQGSGNTEAFF. CDR3 sequence (DNA): TGTGCCAGCAGCCCTTCGGGACAGGGGTCAGGGAACACTGAAGCTTTCTTT.

The J gene is TRBJ1-2, the V gene TRBV25-1; D is ambiguous. V was trimmed by 0 bases and J by 0 bases, leaving 11 bases between them. Germline lookup yields CDR1 MGHDK and CDR2 SYGVNS. This CDR3 spans 16 amino acids. The CDR3 nucleotides read TGTGCCAGCAGTGAATATTATGCGGATACTAACTATGGCTACACCTTC. Its protein is CASSEYYADTNYGYTF.

This chain connects TRBV9 to TRBJ2-1, with TRBD2 matching 12 bases. In germline, CDR1 is SGDLS, CDR2 YYNGEE. V was clipped by 3 bases and J by 13 bases; unmatched bases: 5. The CDR3 totals 13 residues. In nucleotides, the CDR3 is TGTGCCAGCAGCGACTCTAGCGGGAGGGATCAGTTCTTC. Translating it yields CASSDSSGRDQFF. Complete variable domain (other parts from reference TRBV9 and TRBJ2-1): DSGVTQTPKHLITATGQRVTLRCSPRSGDLSVYWYQQSLDQGLQFLIQYYNGEERAKGNILERFSAQQFPDLHSELNLSSLELGDSALYFCASSDSSGRDQFFGPGTRLTVL.

This clone was seen only once. This rearrangement joins TRBV7-9 to TRBJ2-7; the match to TRBD1 covers 12 bases. The CDR3 covers 15 residues. Unmatched junction bases numbered 10, after V lost 6 bases and J lost 7 bases. Germline lookup yields CDR1 SEHNR and CDR2 FQNEAQ (reference sequence). In nucleotides, the CDR3 is TGTGCCAGCAGTCCTCGGGACAGGGGGCTATGGGAGCAGTACTTC. This codes for CASSPRDRGLWEQYF. The entire variable domain, with the rest obtained from reference TRBV7-9 and TRBJ2-7, is as follows: DTGVSQNPRHKITKRGQNVTFRCDPISEHNRLYWYRQTLGQGPEFLTYFQNEAQLEKSRLLSDRFSAERPKGSFSTLEIQRTEQGDSAMYLCASSPRDRGLWEQYFGPGTRLTVT.

The count of this clone is one. The gene calls are TRBV6-9 and TRBJ2-7, with 10 bases aligning to TRBD1. Germline assignment: CDR1 MNHGY and CDR2 SVAAGI. V shed 5 bases, J shed 8 bases, and the junction held 9 bases outside the gene matches. The CDR3 totals 14 residues. CDR3 bases: TGTGCCAGCAGTGACCGGACAGGGGGTGGGAAGCAGTACTTC. It encodes CASSDRTGGGKQYF.